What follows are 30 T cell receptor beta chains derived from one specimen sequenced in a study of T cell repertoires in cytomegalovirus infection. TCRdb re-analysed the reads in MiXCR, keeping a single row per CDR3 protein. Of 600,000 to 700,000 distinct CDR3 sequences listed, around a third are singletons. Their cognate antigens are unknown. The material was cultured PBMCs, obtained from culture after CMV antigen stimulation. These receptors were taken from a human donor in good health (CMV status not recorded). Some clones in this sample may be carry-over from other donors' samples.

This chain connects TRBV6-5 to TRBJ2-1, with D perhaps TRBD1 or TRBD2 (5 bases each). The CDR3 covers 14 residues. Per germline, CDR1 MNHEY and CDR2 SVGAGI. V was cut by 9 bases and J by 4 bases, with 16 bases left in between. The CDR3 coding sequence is TGTGCCAGAGGCCCGGGACGTATATACAATGAGCAGTTCTTC. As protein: CARGPGRIYNEQFF.

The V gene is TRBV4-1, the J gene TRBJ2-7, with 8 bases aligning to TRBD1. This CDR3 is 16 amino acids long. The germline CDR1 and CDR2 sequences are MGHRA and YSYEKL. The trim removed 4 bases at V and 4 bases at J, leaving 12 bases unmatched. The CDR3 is CASSRAPGQVVYEQYF. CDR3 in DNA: TGCGCCAGCAGCCGGGCCCCGGGACAGGTGGTATACGAGCAGTACTTC.

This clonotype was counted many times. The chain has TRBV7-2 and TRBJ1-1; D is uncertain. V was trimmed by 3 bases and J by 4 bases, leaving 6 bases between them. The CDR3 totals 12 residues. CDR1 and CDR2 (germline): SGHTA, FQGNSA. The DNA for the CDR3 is TGTGCCAGCAGCTTCGAGGTCACTGAAGCTTTCTTT. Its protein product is CASSFEVTEAFF.

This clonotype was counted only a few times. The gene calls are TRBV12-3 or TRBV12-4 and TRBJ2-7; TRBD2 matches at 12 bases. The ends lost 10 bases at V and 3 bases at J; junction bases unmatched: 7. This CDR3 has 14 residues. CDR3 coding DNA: TGTGCCACCTCACCGACTAGCGGGAGCTACGAGCAGTACTTC. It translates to CATSPTSGSYEQYF.

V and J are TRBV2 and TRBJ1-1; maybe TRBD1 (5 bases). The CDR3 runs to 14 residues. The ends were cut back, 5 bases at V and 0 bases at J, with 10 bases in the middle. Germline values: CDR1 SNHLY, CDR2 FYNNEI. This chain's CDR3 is CASSRQNLNTEAFF. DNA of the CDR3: TGTGCCAGCAGTAGACAGAATTTGAACACTGAAGCTTTCTTT.

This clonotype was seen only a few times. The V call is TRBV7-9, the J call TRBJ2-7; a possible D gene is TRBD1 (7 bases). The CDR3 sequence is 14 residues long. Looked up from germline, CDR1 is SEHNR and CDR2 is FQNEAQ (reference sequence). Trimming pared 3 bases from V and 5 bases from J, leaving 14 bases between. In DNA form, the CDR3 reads TGTGCCAGCAGCTTCCGCGGAGGGGGCCACGAGCAGTACTTC. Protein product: CASSFRGGGHEQYF.

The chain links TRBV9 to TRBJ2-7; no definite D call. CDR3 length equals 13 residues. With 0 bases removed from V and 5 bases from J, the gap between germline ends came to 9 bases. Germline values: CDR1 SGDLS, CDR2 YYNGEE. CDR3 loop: CASSVGTRNEQYF. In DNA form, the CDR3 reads TGTGCCAGCAGCGTAGGGACGCGAAACGAGCAGTACTTC. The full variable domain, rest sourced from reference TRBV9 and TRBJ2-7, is DSGVTQTPKHLITATGQRVTLRCSPRSGDLSVYWYQQSLDQGLQFLIQYYNGEERAKGNILERFSAQQFPDLHSELNLSSLELGDSALYFCASSVGTRNEQYFGPGTRLTVT.

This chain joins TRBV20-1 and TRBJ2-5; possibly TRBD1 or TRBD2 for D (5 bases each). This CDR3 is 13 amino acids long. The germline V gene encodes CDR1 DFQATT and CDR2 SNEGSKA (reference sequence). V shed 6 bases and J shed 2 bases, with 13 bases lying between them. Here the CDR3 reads CSAPGTGQETQYF. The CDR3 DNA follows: TGCAGTGCCCCAGGGACGGGACAAGAGACCCAGTACTTC.

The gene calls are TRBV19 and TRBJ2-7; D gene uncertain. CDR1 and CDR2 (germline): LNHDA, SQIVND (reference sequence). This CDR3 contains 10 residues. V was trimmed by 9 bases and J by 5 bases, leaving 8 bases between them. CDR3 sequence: CARPENEQYF. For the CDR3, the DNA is TGTGCCAGACCCGAAAACGAGCAGTACTTC.

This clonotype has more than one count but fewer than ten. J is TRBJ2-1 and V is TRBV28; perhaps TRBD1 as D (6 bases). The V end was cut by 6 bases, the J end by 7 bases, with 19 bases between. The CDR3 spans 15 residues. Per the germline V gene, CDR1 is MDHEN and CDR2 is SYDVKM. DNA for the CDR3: TGTGCCAGCAGATTGGGGGCCGGGGCCTCAAATGAGCAGTTCTTC. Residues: CASRLGAGASNEQFF.

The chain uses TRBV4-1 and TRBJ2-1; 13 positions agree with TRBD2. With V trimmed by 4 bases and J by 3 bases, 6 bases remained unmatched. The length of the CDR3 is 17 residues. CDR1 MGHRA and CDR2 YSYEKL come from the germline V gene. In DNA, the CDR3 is TGCGCCAGCAGCCCGGGACTAGCGGGGTACTACTACAATGAGCAGTTCTTC. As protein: CASSPGLAGYYYNEQFF.

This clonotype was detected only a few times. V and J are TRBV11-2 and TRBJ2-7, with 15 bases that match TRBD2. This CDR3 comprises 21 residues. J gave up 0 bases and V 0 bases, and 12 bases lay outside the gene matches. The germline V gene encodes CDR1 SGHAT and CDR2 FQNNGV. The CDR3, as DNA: TGTGCCAGCAGCTTAGATAATTGGGGACTAGCGGGGGGCCAAAGCTCCTACGAGCAGTACTTC. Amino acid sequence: CASSLDNWGLAGGQSSYEQYF.

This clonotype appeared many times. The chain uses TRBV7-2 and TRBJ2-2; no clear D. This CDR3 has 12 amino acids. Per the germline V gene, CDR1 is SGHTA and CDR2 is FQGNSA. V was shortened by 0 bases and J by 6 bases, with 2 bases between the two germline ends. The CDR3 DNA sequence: TGTGCCAGCAGCTTAGCGCCCGGGGAGCTGTTTTTT. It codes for CASSLAPGELFF.

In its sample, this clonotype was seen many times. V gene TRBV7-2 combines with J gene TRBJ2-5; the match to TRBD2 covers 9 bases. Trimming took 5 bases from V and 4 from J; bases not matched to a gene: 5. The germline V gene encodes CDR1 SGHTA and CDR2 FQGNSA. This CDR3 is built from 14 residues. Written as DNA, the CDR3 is TGTGCCAGCAGCGAGCGGGGGGCGAGAGAGACCCAGTACTTC. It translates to CASSERGARETQYF.

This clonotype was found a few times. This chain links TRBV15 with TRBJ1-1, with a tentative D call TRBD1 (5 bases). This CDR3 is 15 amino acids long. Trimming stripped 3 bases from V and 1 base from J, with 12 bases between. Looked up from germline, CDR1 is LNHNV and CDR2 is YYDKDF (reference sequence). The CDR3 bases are TGTGCCACCAGCAGGAGGTCGGGGGGGAACACTGAAGCTTTCTTT. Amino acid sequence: CATSRRSGGNTEAFF. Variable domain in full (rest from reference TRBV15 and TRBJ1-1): DAMVIQNPRYQVTQFGKPVTLSCSQTLNHNVMYWYQQKSSQAPKLLFHYYDKDFNNEADTPDNFQSRRPNTSFCFLDIRSPGLGDTAMYLCATSRRSGGNTEAFFGQGTRLTVV.

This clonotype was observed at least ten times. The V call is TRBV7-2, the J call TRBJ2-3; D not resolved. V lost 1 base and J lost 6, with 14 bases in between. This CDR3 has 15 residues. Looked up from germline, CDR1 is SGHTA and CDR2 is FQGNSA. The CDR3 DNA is TGTGCCAGCAGCTTAGGGTTTTTATCCACGGATACGCAGTATTTT. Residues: CASSLGFLSTDTQYF.

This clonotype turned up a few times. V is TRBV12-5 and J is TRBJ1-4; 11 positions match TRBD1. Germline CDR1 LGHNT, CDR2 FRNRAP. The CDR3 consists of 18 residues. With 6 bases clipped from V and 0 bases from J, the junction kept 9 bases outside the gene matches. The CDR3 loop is CASGPGQGAPPTNEKLFF. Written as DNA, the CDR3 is TGTGCTAGTGGACCCGGACAGGGGGCTCCCCCAACTAATGAAAAACTGTTTTTT. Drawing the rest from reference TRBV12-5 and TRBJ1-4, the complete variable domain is DARVTQTPRHKVTEMGQEVTMRCQPILGHNTVFWYRQTMMQGLELLAYFRNRAPLDDSGMPKDRFSAEMPDATLATLKIQPSEPRDSAVYFCASGPGQGAPPTNEKLFFGSGTQLSVL.

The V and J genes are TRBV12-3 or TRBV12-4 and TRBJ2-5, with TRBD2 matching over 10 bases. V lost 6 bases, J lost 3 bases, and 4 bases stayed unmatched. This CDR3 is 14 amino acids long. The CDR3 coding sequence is TGTGCCAGCAGCGTAGCGGGGGGAGAAGAGACCCAGTACTTC. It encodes CASSVAGGEETQYF.

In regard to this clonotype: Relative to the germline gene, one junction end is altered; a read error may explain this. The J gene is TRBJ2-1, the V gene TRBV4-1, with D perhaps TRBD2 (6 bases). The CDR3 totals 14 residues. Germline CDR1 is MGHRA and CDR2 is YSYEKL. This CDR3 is CASNRDGGGDEQFF. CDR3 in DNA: TGTGCCAGCAACCGGGACGGCGGCGGGGATGAGCAGTTCTTC.

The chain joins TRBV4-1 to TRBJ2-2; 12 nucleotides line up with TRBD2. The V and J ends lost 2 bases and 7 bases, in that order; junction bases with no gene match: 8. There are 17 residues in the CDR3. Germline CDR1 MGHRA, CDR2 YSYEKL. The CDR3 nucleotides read TGCGCCAGCAGCCAACGGACTAGCGGGAAAGGGAACGGGGAGCTGTTTTTT. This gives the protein CASSQRTSGKGNGELFF.

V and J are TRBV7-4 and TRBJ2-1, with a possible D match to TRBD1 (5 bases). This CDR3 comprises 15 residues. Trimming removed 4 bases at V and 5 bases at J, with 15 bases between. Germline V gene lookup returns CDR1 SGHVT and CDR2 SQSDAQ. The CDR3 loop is CASSSVWIGDNEQFF. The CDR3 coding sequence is TGTGCCAGCAGCTCAGTCTGGATAGGGGACAATGAGCAGTTCTTC.

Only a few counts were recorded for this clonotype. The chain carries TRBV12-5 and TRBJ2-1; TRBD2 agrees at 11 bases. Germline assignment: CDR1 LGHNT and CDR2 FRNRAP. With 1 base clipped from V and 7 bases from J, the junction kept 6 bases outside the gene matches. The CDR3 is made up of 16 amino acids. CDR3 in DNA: TGTGCTAGTGGTTTGGCCACTAGCGGGAGAATAAATGAGCAGTTCTTC. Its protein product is CASGLATSGRINEQFF.

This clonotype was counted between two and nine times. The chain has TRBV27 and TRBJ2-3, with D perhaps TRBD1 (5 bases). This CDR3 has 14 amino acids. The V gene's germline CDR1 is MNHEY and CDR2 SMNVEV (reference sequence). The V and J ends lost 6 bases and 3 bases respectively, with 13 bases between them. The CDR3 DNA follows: TGTGCCAGCAGCCCAGGGTTCGGAACAGATACGCAGTATTTT. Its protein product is CASSPGFGTDTQYF.

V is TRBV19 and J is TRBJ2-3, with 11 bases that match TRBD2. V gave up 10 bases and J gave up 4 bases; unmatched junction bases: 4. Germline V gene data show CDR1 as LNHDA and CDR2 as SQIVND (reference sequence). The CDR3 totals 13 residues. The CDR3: CATSLAGADTQYF. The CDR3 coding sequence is TGTGCCACCTCACTAGCGGGAGCAGATACGCAGTATTTT. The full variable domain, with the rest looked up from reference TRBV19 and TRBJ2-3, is DGGITQSPKYLFRKEGQNVTLSCEQNLNHDAMYWYRQDPGQGLRLIYYSQIVNDFQKGDIAEGYSVSREKKESFPLTVTSAQKNPTAFYLCATSLAGADTQYFGPGTRLTVL.

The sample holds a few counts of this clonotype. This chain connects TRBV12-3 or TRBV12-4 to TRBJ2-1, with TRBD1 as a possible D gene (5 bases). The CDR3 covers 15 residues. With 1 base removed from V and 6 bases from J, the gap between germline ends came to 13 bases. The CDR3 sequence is CASSLGTGDFNEQFF. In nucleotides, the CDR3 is TGTGCCAGCAGTTTAGGCACAGGTGATTTCAATGAGCAGTTCTTC.

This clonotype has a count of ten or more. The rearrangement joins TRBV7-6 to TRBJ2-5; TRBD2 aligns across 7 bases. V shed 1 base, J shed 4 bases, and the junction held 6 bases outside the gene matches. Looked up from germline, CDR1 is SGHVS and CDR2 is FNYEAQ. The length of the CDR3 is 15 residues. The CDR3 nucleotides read TGTGCCAGCAGCTTAGAAGCCGGGACTACAGAGACCCAGTACTTC. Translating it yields CASSLEAGTTETQYF.

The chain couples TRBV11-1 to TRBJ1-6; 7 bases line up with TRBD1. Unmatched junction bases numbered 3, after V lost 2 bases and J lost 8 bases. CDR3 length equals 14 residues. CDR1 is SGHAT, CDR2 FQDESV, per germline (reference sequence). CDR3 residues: CASSLSQGDSPLHF. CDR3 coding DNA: TGTGCCAGCAGCTTATCCCAGGGGGATTCACCCCTCCACTTT. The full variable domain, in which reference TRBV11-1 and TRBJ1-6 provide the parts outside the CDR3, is EAEVAQSPRYKITEKSQAVAFWCDPISGHATLYWYRQILGQGPELLVQFQDESVVDDSQLPKDRFSAERLKGVDSTLKIQPAELGDSAMYLCASSLSQGDSPLHFGNGTRLTVT.

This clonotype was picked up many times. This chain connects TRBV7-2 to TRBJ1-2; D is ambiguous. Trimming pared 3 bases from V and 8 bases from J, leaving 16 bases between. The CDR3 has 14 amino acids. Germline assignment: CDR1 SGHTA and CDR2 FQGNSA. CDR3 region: CASSFRGPLGGYTF. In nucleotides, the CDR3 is TGTGCCAGCAGCTTCCGAGGCCCCTTAGGGGGCTACACCTTC.

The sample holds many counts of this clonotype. The CDR3 here is CASSWGLAGGLREQFF. The CDR3 nucleotides are TGTGCCAGCAGCTGGGGACTAGCGGGGGGCCTTCGTGAGCAGTTCTTC. V usage is TRBV7-8 and J usage is TRBJ2-1; 15 nucleotides agree with TRBD2. Per germline, CDR1 SGHVS and CDR2 FQNEAQ. Losses at the gene ends were 4 bases for V and 9 bases for J; bases not matched to a gene: 7. This CDR3 contains 16 residues.

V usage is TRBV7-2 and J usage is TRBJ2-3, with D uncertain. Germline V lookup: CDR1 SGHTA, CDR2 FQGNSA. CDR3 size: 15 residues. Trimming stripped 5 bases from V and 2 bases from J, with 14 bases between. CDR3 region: CASSIRGAPTDTQYF. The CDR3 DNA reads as TGTGCCAGCAGCATTCGTGGAGCTCCCACAGATACGCAGTATTTT. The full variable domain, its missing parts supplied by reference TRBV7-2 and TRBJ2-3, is GAGVSQSPSNKVTEKGKDVELRCDPISGHTALYWYRQSLGQGLEFLIYFQGNSAPDKSGLPSDRFSAERTGGSVSTLTIQRTQQEDSAVYLCASSIRGAPTDTQYFGPGTRLTVL.